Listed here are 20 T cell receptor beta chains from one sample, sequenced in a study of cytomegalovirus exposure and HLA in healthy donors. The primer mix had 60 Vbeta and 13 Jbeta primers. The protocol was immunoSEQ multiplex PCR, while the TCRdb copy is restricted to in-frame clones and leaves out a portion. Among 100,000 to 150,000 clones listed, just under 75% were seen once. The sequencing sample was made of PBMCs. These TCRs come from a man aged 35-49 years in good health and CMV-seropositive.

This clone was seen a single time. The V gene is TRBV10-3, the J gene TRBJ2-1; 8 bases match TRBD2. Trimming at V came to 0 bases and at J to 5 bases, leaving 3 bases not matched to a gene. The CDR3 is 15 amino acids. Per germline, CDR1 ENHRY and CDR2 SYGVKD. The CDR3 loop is CAISESGLEDNEQFF. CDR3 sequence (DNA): TGTGCCATCAGTGAGTCGGGACTAGAAGACAATGAGCAGTTCTTC.

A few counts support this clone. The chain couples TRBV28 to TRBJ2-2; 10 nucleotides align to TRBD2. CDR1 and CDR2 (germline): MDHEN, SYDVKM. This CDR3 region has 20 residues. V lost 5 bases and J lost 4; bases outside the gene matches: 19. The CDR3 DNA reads TGTGCCAGCAGTACCCAAGGGCTAGCGGGAGCAAATAGGGGCACCGGGGAGCTGTTTTTT. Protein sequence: CASSTQGLAGANRGTGELFF.

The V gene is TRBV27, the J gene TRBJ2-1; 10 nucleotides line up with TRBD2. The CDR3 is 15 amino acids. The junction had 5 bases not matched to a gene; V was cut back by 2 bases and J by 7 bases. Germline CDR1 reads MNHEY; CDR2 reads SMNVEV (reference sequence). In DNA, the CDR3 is TGTGCCAGCAGTTTAAGAACTAGCGGGGTGAATGAGCAGTTCTTC. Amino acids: CASSLRTSGVNEQFF.

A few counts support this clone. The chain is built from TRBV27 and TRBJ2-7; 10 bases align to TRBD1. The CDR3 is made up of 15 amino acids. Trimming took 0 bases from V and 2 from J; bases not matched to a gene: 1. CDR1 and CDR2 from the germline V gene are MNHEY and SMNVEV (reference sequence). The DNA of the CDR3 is TGTGCCAGCAGTTTATCTGGGACAGGGGCCTACGAGCAGTACTTC. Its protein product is CASSLSGTGAYEQYF.

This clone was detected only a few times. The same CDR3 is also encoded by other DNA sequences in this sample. CDR3 sequence: CASSSGQGNTEAFF. CDR3 sequence (DNA): TGCGCCAGCAGCTCTGGACAAGGGAACACTGAAGCTTTCTTT. This sequence joins TRBV5-1 and TRBJ1-1, with a weak D call TRBD1 (5 bases). The germline CDR1 and CDR2 sequences are SGHRS and YFSETQ. The CDR3 covers 14 residues. The V end lost 3 bases, the J end lost 1 base, and 10 bases lay between the germline ends.

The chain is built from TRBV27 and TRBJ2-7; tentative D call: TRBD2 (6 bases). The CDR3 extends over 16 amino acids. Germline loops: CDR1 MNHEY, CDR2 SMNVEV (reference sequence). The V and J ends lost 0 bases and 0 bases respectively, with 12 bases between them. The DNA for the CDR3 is TGTGCCAGCAGTTTATCCTGGGACTCGAGCTCCTACGAGCAGTACTTC. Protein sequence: CASSLSWDSSSYEQYF.

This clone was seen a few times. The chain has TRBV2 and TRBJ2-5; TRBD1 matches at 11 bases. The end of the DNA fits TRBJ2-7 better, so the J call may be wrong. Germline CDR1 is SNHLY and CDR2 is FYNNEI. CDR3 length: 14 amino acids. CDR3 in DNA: TGTGCCAGCAGTGAGGACAGGGGGCTCTACGAGCAGTACTTC. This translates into CASSEDRGLYEQYF.

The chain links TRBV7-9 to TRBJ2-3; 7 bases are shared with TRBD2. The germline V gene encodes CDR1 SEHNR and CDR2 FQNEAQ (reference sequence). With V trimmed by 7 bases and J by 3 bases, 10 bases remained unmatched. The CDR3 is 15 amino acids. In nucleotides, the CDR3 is TGTGCCAGCATCCCACGTAAGCGGGAAACAGATACGCAGTATTTT. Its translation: CASIPRKRETDTQYF. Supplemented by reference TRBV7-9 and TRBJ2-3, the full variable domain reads DTGVSQNPRHKITKRGQNVTFRCDPISEHNRLYWYRQTLGQGPEFLTYFQNEAQLEKSRLLSDRFSAERPKGSFSTLEIQRTEQGDSAMYLCASIPRKRETDTQYFGPGTRLTVL.

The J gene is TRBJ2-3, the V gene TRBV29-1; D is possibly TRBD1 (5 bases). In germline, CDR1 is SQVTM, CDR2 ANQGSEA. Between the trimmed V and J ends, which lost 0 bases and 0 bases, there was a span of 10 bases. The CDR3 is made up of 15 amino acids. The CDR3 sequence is CSVEDTGASTDTQYF. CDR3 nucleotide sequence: TGCAGCGTTGAAGATACAGGAGCTAGCACAGATACGCAGTATTTT.

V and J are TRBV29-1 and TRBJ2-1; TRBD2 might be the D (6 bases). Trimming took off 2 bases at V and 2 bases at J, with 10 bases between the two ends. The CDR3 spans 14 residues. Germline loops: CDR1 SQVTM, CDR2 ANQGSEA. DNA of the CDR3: TGCAGCGTTGAATGGGGGGAACCCTACAATGAGCAGTTCTTC. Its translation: CSVEWGEPYNEQFF.

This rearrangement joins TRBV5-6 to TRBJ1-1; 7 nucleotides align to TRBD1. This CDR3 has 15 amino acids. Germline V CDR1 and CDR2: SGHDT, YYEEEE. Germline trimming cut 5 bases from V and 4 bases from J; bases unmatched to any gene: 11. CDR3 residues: CASRLFFAGGTEAFF. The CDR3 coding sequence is TGTGCCAGCAGACTTTTTTTTGCAGGGGGCACTGAAGCTTTCTTT.

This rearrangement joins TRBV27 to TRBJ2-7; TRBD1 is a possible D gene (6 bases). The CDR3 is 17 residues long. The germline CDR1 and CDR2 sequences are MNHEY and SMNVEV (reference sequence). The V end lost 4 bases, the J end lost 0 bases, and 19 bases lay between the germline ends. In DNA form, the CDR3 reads TGTGCCAGCAGTTCCAGACCCGGACAGCAGGGCTCCTACGAGCAGTACTTC. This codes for CASSSRPGQQGSYEQYF.

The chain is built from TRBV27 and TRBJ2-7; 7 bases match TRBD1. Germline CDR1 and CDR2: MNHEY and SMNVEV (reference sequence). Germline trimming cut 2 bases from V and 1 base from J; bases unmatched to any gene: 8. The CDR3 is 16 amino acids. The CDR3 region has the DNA TGTGCCAGCAGTTTAGGGATCGGCAGGGGGTCCTACGAGCAGTACTTC. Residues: CASSLGIGRGSYEQYF.

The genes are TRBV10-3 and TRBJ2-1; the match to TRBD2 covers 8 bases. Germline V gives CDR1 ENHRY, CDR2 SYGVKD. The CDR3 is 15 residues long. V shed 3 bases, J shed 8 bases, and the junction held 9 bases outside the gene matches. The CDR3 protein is CAISDWAGGGDEQFF. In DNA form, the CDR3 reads TGTGCCATCAGTGATTGGGCGGGAGGAGGGGATGAGCAGTTCTTC.

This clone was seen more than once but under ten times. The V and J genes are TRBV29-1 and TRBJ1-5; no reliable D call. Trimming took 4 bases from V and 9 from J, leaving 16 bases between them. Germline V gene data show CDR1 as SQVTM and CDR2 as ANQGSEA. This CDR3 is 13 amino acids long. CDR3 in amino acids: CSVGEAFGAPQHF. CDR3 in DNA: TGCAGCGTTGGAGAGGCTTTCGGAGCGCCCCAGCATTTT.

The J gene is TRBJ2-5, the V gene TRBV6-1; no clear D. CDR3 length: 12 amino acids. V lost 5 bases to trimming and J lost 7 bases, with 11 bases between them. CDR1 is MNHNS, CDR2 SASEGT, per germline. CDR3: CASSSSARTQYF. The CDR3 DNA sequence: TGTGCCAGCAGTTCCTCTGCGAGGACCCAGTACTTC.

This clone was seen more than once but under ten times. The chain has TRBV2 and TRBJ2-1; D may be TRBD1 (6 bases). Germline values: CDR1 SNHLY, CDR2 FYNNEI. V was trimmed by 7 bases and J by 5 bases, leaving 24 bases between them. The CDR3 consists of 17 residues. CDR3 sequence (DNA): TGTGCCAGCACCTCCCGACAGGCTGGATTACTAAACAATGAGCAGTTCTTC. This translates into CASTSRQAGLLNNEQFF.

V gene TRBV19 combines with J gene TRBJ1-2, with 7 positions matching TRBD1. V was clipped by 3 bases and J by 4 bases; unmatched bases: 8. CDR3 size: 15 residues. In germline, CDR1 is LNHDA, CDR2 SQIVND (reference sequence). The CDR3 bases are TGTGCCAGTAGTATCGCCGACAGGGCGCCCTATGGCTACACCTTC. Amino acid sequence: CASSIADRAPYGYTF.

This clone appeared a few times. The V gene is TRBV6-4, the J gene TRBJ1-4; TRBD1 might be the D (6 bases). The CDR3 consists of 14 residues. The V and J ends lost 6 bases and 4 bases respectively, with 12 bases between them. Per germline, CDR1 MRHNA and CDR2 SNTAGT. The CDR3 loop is CASSQGSSNEKLFF. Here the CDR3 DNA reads TGTGCCAGCAGCCAGGGGAGTAGTAATGAAAAACTGTTTTTT.

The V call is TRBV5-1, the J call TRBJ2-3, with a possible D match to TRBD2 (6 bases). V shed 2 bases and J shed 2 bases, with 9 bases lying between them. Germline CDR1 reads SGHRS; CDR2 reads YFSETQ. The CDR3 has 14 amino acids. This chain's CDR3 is CASSFGGFTDTQYF. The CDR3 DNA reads TGCGCCAGCAGCTTTGGGGGGTTCACAGATACGCAGTATTTT. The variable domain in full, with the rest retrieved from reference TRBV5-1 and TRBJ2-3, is KAGVTQTPRYLIKTRGQQVTLSCSPISGHRSVSWYQQTPGQGLQFLFEYFSETQRNKGNFPGRFSGRQFSNSRSEMNVSTLELGDSALYLCASSFGGFTDTQYFGPGTRLTVL.